The T cell receptor beta chain described here comes from a study of CXCR3-negative and CXCR3-positive naive CD8 T cells. Study results and caveats: Hydrophobicity of TRB CDR3s was greater in CXCR3-positive naive cells than in CXCR3-negative naive cells.

About this clonotype: The antigen is undetermined.

This CDR3 is built from 13 residues. UMI-labeled TRB cDNA libraries were prepared by 5' RACE. TCRdb reworked the 5' RACE reads into one entry per CDR3 protein, no DNA. The ten most abundant clones cover approximately 4.4% of a sample with tens of thousands of distinct CDR3 sequences. V and J are TRBV12-3 or TRBV12-4 and TRBJ1-5; with no DNA, the TCRdb D assignment of TRBD1 cannot be verified. The sample comprised naive CXCR3+ CD8+ T cells from blood. Documented subset: CD45RO-CCR7+CD27+CD95- naive CD8+ T cells expressing CXCR3 (TNR3+). The receptor was isolated from a human donor in good health. Some clones in this sample may be carry-over from other donors' samples. CDR3 residues: CASSSYRDQPQHF.